This T cell receptor beta chain was sequenced during a study of beta chain features in type 1 diabetes (dated 2018 in TCRdb). Some background on the complete study: Mean age, gender distribution, total cell number and subset yield did not differ between patients and healthy donors. Naive and central memory subsets were obtained from all 28 donors, but regulatory and stem cell-like memory subsets were isolated from only 8 patients and roughly 8 healthy donors. Across all samples, almost 110 million sorted cells were examined, and cell number per subset correlated strongly with RNA yield. In the study, TCRB repertoires of sorted circulating CD4+ T cell subsets from recently diagnosed type 1 diabetes patients were compared with those of matched healthy donors. On the study overall, not on this receptor specifically: Because cDNA was sequenced instead of genomic DNA, highly expressing activated cells could be over-represented, though the groups showed no difference in activation or CD3 levels. Shorter templates might have been favored by PCR, but patient and control samples were amplified and corrected together, so both groups would have been affected equally by any skew. Fewer insertions and more nucleotide deletions at VDJ recombination sites were observed in patients with type 1 diabetes, implying thymic rearrangement abnormalities. Type 1 diabetes patients showed a moderate but significant shortening of TCRB CDR3 length in all four CD4+ subsets. Only small numbers of individuals were included in the HLA sub-analyses, which left unresolved whether HLA type had any influence on TCRB rearrangement. The naive, central memory and regulatory TCRB repertoires appeared to resemble one another more closely among patients than among healthy donors.

The entire amount of isolated RNA was reverse transcribed using the High Capacity cDNA Reverse Transcription Kit, so the sequenced TCRB transcripts were expressed ones. Deep immunoSEQ sequencing was performed on naive, central memory and regulatory T cell samples, with an average of roughly 3.3 million total reads per sample. Sorted cells were lysed in RLT buffer and RNA was extracted with DNase-treated RNeasy Micro or Mini kits, depending on cell number. Each cell subset was processed separately to prevent cross-contamination, with patient and healthy donor samples processed together. Using the immunoSEQ multiplex PCR, TCRB sequences were amplified from cDNA into 87-bp fragments spanning the CDR3 region. The amplicons were sequenced using the Illumina HiSeq platform. Under the source paper's analysis protocol: Synthetic template baselines were used to correct PCR bias computationally, reads within Hamming distance 2 were collapsed together, and singletons that could not be merged were discarded. Reads were aligned to IMGT to assign V, D and J genes, CDR3 length, and insertions or deletions at six rearrangement sites. Within each subset, clonotype counts were normalized to the number of sorted cells before true diversity and Gini coefficients were calculated with the tcR R package. The overlap coefficient, calculated on TCRB nucleotide sequences, was used to quantify repertoire sharing. As a proxy for the pre-selection repertoire, out-of-frame TCRB sequences from naive cells were analyzed. In TCRdb, the immuneACCESS table is reduced to in-frame sequences with V and J assigned. These tables do not hold every clone; where another copy was compared, an unresolved V gene accounts for under half, and the others remain unexplained. The D gene and trimming were derived from the DNA, and the V and J assignments and clone size from that table. Recorded for this sample are 850,000 to 900,000 clones; 15% to 20% of them occurred a single time. The top ten hold 0.023% of the sample.

This clone showed up just a few times. It has no known antigen specificity. It has no much larger one-base neighbor in the sample; base qualities were not kept. The CDR3 runs 13 amino acids, cysteine and phenylalanine included. Solely the CDR3 DNA is kept, with 39 bases framed from the first base. V is shortened by 0 bases, J by 6 bases, and the region joining them spans 7 bases. Sequences SGHRS (CDR1) and YFSETQ (CDR2) are obtained from the germline V gene. From each donor, a single peripheral blood sample of around 120 mL on average was drawn into heparinised tubes. Naive, central memory, regulatory and stem cell-like memory CD4+ T cells were sorted on a BD FACSAria II using a panel including CD45RO, CCR7, CD25, CD127, CD95 and CD27. Purity was above 98% for every sorted population. PBMCs were isolated right away by Lymphoprep density gradient centrifugation and were stained directly, without culture. So that batch effects would be minimized, each experiment stained and sorted samples in pairs, pairing one healthy donor with one patient.

The receptor was isolated from a woman aged 18 to 35 in good health. This sequence uses TRBV5-1 and TRBJ2-1, with no D gene named confidently. The specimen was naive CD4+ T cells from blood. The sample's cell subset or site label, decoded: true naive CD4+ T cells. The CDR3 loop reads CASSLVVPNEQFF. The DNA sequence is as follows: TGCGCCAGCAGCTTGGTTGTTCCCAATGAGCAGTTCTTC.